These 12 T cell receptor beta chains share one sample of origin, sequenced in a study of T-cell reconstitution after alpha-beta-depleted transplantation in children. Unique molecular identifiers were built into the TCRbeta library. TCRdb passed the PCR reads through MiXCR, listing each CDR3 protein once. Here the sample spans about 120,000 distinct CDR3 sequences, around 23% being singletons. The sample consisted of PBMCs, mostly from graft donor cells, taken 180 days after TCRalphabeta/CD19-depleted stem cell transplant. These TCRs come from a male patient under 10 years old who had a stem cell transplant for chronic granulomatous disease, so the T cells may come from the graft donor.

This clonotype was detected a few times. J is TRBJ2-2 and V is TRBV10-3, with D possibly matching TRBD2 (5 bases). Germline V CDR1 and CDR2: ENHRY, SYGVKD. V lost 0 bases and J 5 bases, leaving 10 bases between the germline ends. There are 15 residues in the CDR3. The CDR3 DNA sequence: TGTGCCATCAGTGAGTCGTTCGGGGTAACCGGGGAGCTGTTTTTT. Protein sequence: CAISESFGVTGELFF.

The chain links TRBV4-2 to TRBJ1-5; TRBD1 agrees at 7 bases. CDR3 length equals 15 residues. Germline V gives CDR1 LGHNA, CDR2 YNFKEQ. The V and J ends lost 4 bases and 7 bases, in that order; junction bases with no gene match: 10. CDR3 coding DNA: TGTGCCAGCAGCCCATTGACAGGGTCAGGACAGCCCCAGCATTTT. Residues: CASSPLTGSGQPQHF.

This clonotype was detected many times. The genes are TRBV20-1 and TRBJ2-7; D perhaps matches TRBD1 (6 bases). The CDR3 runs 14 residues. CDR1 and CDR2 from the germline V gene are DFQATT and SNEGSKA (reference sequence). Trimming took 7 bases from V and 5 from J, leaving 21 bases between them. The CDR3 protein is CSVGQGLFLHEQYF. The CDR3 DNA follows: TGCAGTGTGGGCCAGGGGCTTTTTCTGCACGAGCAGTACTTC.

This clonotype was counted at least ten times. The J gene is TRBJ1-6, the V gene TRBV12-3 or TRBV12-4; 7 bases map to TRBD1. Losses at the gene ends were 6 bases for V and 6 bases for J; bases not matched to a gene: 8. The CDR3 is 15 amino acids. The CDR3 protein is CASRPSGQSNSPLHF. CDR3 DNA sequence: TGTGCCAGCAGACCCTCGGGACAGAGTAATTCACCCCTCCACTTT.

The V and J genes are TRBV20-1 and TRBJ2-2, with 8 bases fitting TRBD2. The CDR3 is 15 residues long. The V gene end was trimmed by 5 bases and the J gene end by 5 bases; junction bases not matched to a gene: 10. In germline, CDR1 is DFQATT, CDR2 SNEGSKA (reference sequence). CDR3 coding DNA: TGCAGTGCTCAATCCGGGACTAGGCGGACCGGGGAGCTGTTTTTT. Protein sequence: CSAQSGTRRTGELFF.

This clonotype was recorded a few times. The CDR3 is CASSQESGWDYEQYF. The CDR3 DNA is TGCGCCAGCAGCCAAGAGTCAGGTTGGGACTACGAGCAGTACTTC. V and J are TRBV4-3 and TRBJ2-7; unclear D gene. V dropped 0 bases and J dropped 3 bases, with 12 bases sitting between them. Germline-derived CDR1 and CDR2 are LGHNA and YSLEER. The CDR3 runs to 15 residues.

This clonotype was detected ten times or more. The V and J genes are TRBV7-9 and TRBJ1-1; 7 positions match TRBD1. Germline V gene lookup returns CDR1 SEHNR and CDR2 FQNEAQ (reference sequence). The CDR3 runs to 16 residues. V shed 5 bases and J 5 bases; nucleotides not matched to a gene: 14. This CDR3 reads CASSLPRQGLSTEAFF. CDR3 DNA: TGTGCCAGCAGCCTCCCTAGACAGGGATTGAGTACTGAAGCTTTCTTT.

This clonotype has a handful of counts. The chain couples TRBV20-1 to TRBJ1-5; 7 bases are shared with TRBD1. With 2 bases clipped from V and 4 bases from J, the junction kept 5 bases outside the gene matches. CDR3 length: 14 amino acids. Germline values: CDR1 DFQATT, CDR2 SNEGSKA (reference sequence). This chain's CDR3 is CSARSGTVNQPQHF. The CDR3 DNA follows: TGCAGTGCTAGAAGCGGGACAGTTAATCAGCCCCAGCATTTT.

This clonotype appeared many times. J is TRBJ2-3 and V is TRBV5-1; 8 positions match TRBD2. The CDR3 loop spans 15 amino acids. Germline assignment: CDR1 SGHRS and CDR2 YFSETQ. The ends lost 3 bases at V and 2 bases at J; junction bases unmatched: 5. The CDR3 spells CASSSTRGATDTQYF. DNA of the CDR3: TGCGCCAGCAGCTCTACGCGGGGGGCCACAGATACGCAGTATTTT.

This chain joins TRBV5-6 and TRBJ2-5, with 7 positions matching TRBD1. Germline CDR1 SGHDT, CDR2 YYEEEE. The V and J ends lost 4 bases and 3 bases, in that order; junction bases with no gene match: 12. This CDR3 is built from 16 residues. CDR3 DNA: TGTGCCAGCAGCCGGGGTCCACAGGGGTCAGAAGAGACCCAGTACTTC. Its translation is CASSRGPQGSEETQYF. Drawing the rest from reference TRBV5-6 and TRBJ2-5, the complete variable domain is DAGVTQSPTHLIKTRGQQVTLRCSPKSGHDTVSWYQQALGQGPQFIFQYYEEEERQRGNFPDRFSGHQFPNYSSELNVNALLLGDSALYLCASSRGPQGSEETQYFGPGTRLLVL.

The table lists this clonotype with many counts. This sequence joins TRBV18 and TRBJ1-3; tentative D call: TRBD1 (5 bases). The CDR3 spans 14 residues. V shed 1 base and J shed 1 base, with 5 bases lying between them. In germline, CDR1 is KGHSH, CDR2 LQKENI. The CDR3 here is CASSPQGSGNTIYF. In nucleotides, the CDR3 is TGTGCCAGCTCACCACAGGGGTCTGGAAACACCATATATTTT.

V is TRBV3-1 and J is TRBJ2-5; TRBD2 agrees at 12 bases. The V and J ends lost 5 bases and 3 bases, in that order; junction bases with no gene match: 4. Germline V gene lookup returns CDR1 LGHDT and CDR2 YNNKEL (reference sequence). This CDR3 has 15 residues. The CDR3 DNA is TGTGCCAGCAGCTTTCGGACTAGCGGGAAAGAGACCCAGTACTTC. It yields the protein CASSFRTSGKETQYF.